The 25 T cell receptor beta chains presented below share a single source sample, sequenced in a study of blood T cells in healthy people across ages. Together with a sample-barcoded 5' primer, a J-beta primer mix was included in a second PCR lasting about 6 to 11 cycles. TCRdb fed the 5' RACE reads into MiXCR, producing one record per CDR3 protein. Among more than 650,000 distinct CDR3 sequences listed, about 48% were seen once. Sequencing was carried out using blood. These receptors were taken from an elderly man in good health.

The table lists this clonotype with a few counts. The chain links TRBV7-2 to TRBJ2-7; possible D gene TRBD2, 6 bases. Germline V gene sequence: CDR1 SGHTA, CDR2 FQGNSA. The ends were cut back, 1 base at V and 9 bases at J, with 7 bases in the middle. CDR3 length: 11 amino acids. The CDR3 is CASSLDGGQYF. The DNA for the CDR3 is TGTGCCAGCAGCTTAGACGGGGGGCAGTACTTC.

This clonotype was seen a few times. The rearrangement links TRBV29-1 to TRBJ2-1; D might be TRBD2 (6 bases). V lost 7 bases and J lost 4, with 17 bases in between. Germline loops: CDR1 SQVTM, CDR2 ANQGSEA. CDR3 length: 14 residues. In nucleotides, the CDR3 is TGCAGCGCTCCTCGGGCGGGACTGTACAATGAGCAGTTCTTC. Translated: CSAPRAGLYNEQFF.

Concerning this clonotype: This clone may be a read error of a much larger clone one base away. The chain recombines TRBV12-3 or TRBV12-4 with TRBJ1-2; D remains ambiguous. The CDR3 has 11 amino acids. Here the CDR3 DNA reads TGTGCCGGCAGTTTTAGCTATGGCTACACCTTC. This codes for CAGSFSYGYTF.

The gene calls are TRBV7-8 and TRBJ2-1, with 10 bases identical to TRBD2. This CDR3 contains 16 residues. Germline V CDR1 and CDR2: SGHVS, FQNEAQ. J gave up 5 bases and V 6 bases, and 10 bases lay outside the gene matches. The chain's CDR3 is CASRSLAGAVHNEQFF. The CDR3 nucleotides read TGTGCCAGCAGATCTCTAGCGGGAGCAGTACACAATGAGCAGTTCTTC.

The chain combines TRBV21-1 with TRBJ2-5; the table's TRBD2 call for D was not verified on the DNA. The DNA matches TRBJ2-7 better at its end, which makes the J call doubtful. TRBV21-1 corresponds to a pseudogene. CDR3 size: 15 residues. CDR3 nucleotide sequence: TGTGCCAGCAGCGCCCGCATGATGGTGGTTTGCGAGCAGTACTTC. This gives the protein CASSARMMVVCEQYF.

V usage is TRBV9 and J usage is TRBJ2-2; possibly TRBD1 for D (6 bases). V was clipped by 2 bases and J by 5 bases, with 16 bases between them. The CDR3 is 16 residues long. CDR1 and CDR2 from the germline V gene are SGDLS and YYNGEE. CDR3 bases: TGTGCCAGCAGCGTCCGGACAGCCTCCGGAACCGGGGAGCTGTTTTTT. Translation: CASSVRTASGTGELFF.

V gene TRBV2 combines with J gene TRBJ2-7; possibly TRBD1 or TRBD2 for D (5 bases each). Trimming stripped 6 bases from V and 6 bases from J, with 15 bases between. The CDR3 runs 13 residues. The V gene's germline CDR1 is SNHLY and CDR2 FYNNEI. The CDR3 here is CASSQGGRGEQYF. CDR3 in DNA: TGTGCCAGCAGCCAGGGCGGACGGGGCGAGCAGTACTTC.

This clonotype was counted only a few times. The chain has TRBV7-2 and TRBJ2-1, with D hard to call. Germline V gene data show CDR1 as SGHTA and CDR2 as FQGNSA. The CDR3 loop spans 15 amino acids. V dropped 1 base and J dropped 0 bases, with 7 bases sitting between them. The CDR3 loop is CASSLGWGSYNEQFF. The CDR3 coding sequence is TGTGCCAGCAGCTTAGGCTGGGGCTCCTACAATGAGCAGTTCTTC.

Only one count was recorded for this clonotype. The chain couples TRBV6-1 to TRBJ1-4; D not resolved. From germline, CDR1 is MNHNS and CDR2 SASEGT. The CDR3 runs 12 residues. V dropped 4 bases and J dropped 4 bases, with 4 bases sitting between them. The CDR3 DNA follows: TGTGCCAGCAGTGCAATTAATGAAAAACTGTTTTTT. Encoded protein: CASSAINEKLFF.

This rearrangement joins TRBV5-5 to TRBJ2-5; no clear D. This CDR3 region has 12 residues. CDR1 is SGHKS and CDR2 is YYEKEE in the germline V gene (reference sequence). The V end was cut by 3 bases, the J end by 7 bases, with 10 bases between. The CDR3 DNA reads as TGTGCCAGCAGCTGGCCCCTGGGGACCCAGTACTTC. Residues: CASSWPLGTQYF.

The rearrangement joins TRBV20-1 to TRBJ2-7; D might be TRBD1 or TRBD2, each matching 5 bases. The CDR3 is made up of 13 amino acids. In germline, CDR1 is DFQATT, CDR2 SNEGSKA (reference sequence). Trimming removed 3 bases from V and 4 bases from J, with 13 bases in between. In nucleotides, the CDR3 is TGCAGTGCTAGCGGTGGGGGTCCGTACGAGCAGTACTTC. Protein: CSASGGGPYEQYF.

The genes are TRBV27 and TRBJ1-5; perhaps TRBD1 as D (5 bases). Trimming took 6 bases from V and 3 from J, leaving 12 bases between them. Germline assignment: CDR1 MNHEY and CDR2 SMNVEV (reference sequence). The CDR3 has 14 amino acids. The CDR3 region is CASRPGTPNQPQHF. DNA for the CDR3: TGTGCCAGCAGGCCCGGGACCCCCAATCAGCCCCAGCATTTT.

This sequence joins TRBV9 and TRBJ2-7, with D unresolved. The V and J ends lost 0 bases and 2 bases respectively, with 12 bases between them. The CDR3 spans 15 residues. CDR1 and CDR2 from the germline V gene are SGDLS and YYNGEE. The CDR3, as DNA: TGTGCCAGCAGCGTAGATCAGGAGATAACCTACGAGCAGTACTTC. Protein product: CASSVDQEITYEQYF.

V and J are TRBV6-1 and TRBJ2-3; 12 bases fit TRBD2. The CDR3 extends over 15 amino acids. The junction had 13 bases not matched to a gene; V was cut back by 4 bases and J by 14 bases. Germline V gives CDR1 MNHNS, CDR2 SASEGT. As DNA, the CDR3 is TGTGCCAGCAGTGGACTAGCGGGAGTGAACAGATACGCGTATTTT. This gives the protein CASSGLAGVNRYAYF.

This clonotype was recorded a few times. The rearrangement links TRBV6-1 to TRBJ2-4; the D call may be TRBD1 or TRBD2 (6 bases each). Gene TRBJ2-7 matches the end of the DNA better, so the J call may be wrong. CDR1 and CDR2 from the germline V gene are MNHNS and SASEGT. The CDR3 runs 15 residues. The CDR3 DNA reads TGTGCCAGCAGTGAAAGAAGCGGAGGGGGGCTCGAGCAGTACTTC. This codes for CASSERSGGGLEQYF.

This chain joins TRBV27 and TRBJ2-7; TRBD1 or TRBD2 may be the D gene (5 bases each). V was cut by 5 bases and J by 9 bases, with 17 bases left in between. Germline V gene sequence: CDR1 MNHEY, CDR2 SMNVEV (reference sequence). The CDR3 spans 13 residues. CDR3 amino acids: CASSPRGTGTQYF. The CDR3 coding sequence is TGTGCCAGCAGTCCCCGGGGAACAGGTACGCAGTACTTC.

The chain has TRBV20-1 and TRBJ2-1; no clear D gene. Germline V CDR1 and CDR2: DFQATT, SNEGSKA (reference sequence). The CDR3 contains 12 residues. The V and J ends lost 3 bases and 9 bases respectively, with 12 bases between them. For the CDR3, the DNA is TGCAGTGCTAGCGAGACTTCCGCTGAGCAGTTCTTC. Residues: CSASETSAEQFF.

The chain joins TRBV9 to TRBJ2-5; D unresolved. Trimming pared 0 bases from V and 1 base from J, leaving 13 bases between. CDR3 length equals 16 residues. CDR1 and CDR2 from the germline V gene are SGDLS and YYNGEE. The CDR3 loop is CASSVALTGGQETQYF. The CDR3 DNA is TGTGCCAGCAGCGTAGCTTTGACCGGCGGCCAAGAGACCCAGTACTTC.

This clonotype was recorded a few times. The chain combines TRBV28 with TRBJ2-1; no definite D call. The CDR3 contains 14 residues. The V end lost 4 bases, the J end lost 9 bases, and 16 bases lay between the germline ends. The germline V gene has CDR1 MDHEN and CDR2 SYDVKM. The CDR3 reads CASSSHPWDTEQFF. In nucleotides, the CDR3 is TGTGCCAGCAGTTCCCACCCTTGGGATACTGAGCAGTTCTTC.

V and J are TRBV14 and TRBJ2-2; TRBD2 is a possible D gene (6 bases). The V end lost 8 bases, the J end lost 2 bases, and 9 bases lay between the germline ends. In germline, CDR1 is SGHDN, CDR2 FVKESK. The CDR3 is made up of 13 amino acids. The CDR3 region is CASSSVNTGELFF. Written as DNA, the CDR3 is TGTGCCAGCTCTAGCGTTAACACCGGGGAGCTGTTTTTT.

Of note for this clonotype: One base away lies a much larger clone, so this may be a sequencing read error. This chain connects TRBV5-1 to TRBJ1-1; weak D call: TRBD1 (5 bases). This CDR3 is built from 14 residues. The V gene lost 0 bases and the J gene lost 1 base, with 7 bases spanning the gap. Germline V gene lookup returns CDR1 SGHRS and CDR2 YFSETQ. CDR3 region: CASSLDRRNTEAFF. CDR3 bases: TGCGCCAGCAGCTTGGACAGGAGGAACACTGAAGCTTTCTTT.

The chain employs TRBV11-2 and TRBJ1-2, with D unclear. Between the trimmed V and J ends, which lost 4 bases and 2 bases, there was a span of 11 bases. In germline, CDR1 is SGHAT, CDR2 FQNNGV. The CDR3 spans 14 residues. The CDR3 loop is CASSWPTPNYGYTF. CDR3 DNA sequence: TGTGCCAGCAGCTGGCCCACACCGAACTATGGCTACACCTTC. The full variable domain, rest sourced from reference TRBV11-2 and TRBJ1-2, is EAGVAQSPRYKIIEKRQSVAFWCNPISGHATLYWYQQILGQGPKLLIQFQNNGVVDDSQLPKDRFSAERLKGVDSTLKIQPAKLEDSAVYLCASSWPTPNYGYTFGSGTRLTVV.

The chain uses TRBV5-1 and TRBJ2-3; D is possibly TRBD1 (5 bases). Germline V lookup: CDR1 SGHRS, CDR2 YFSETQ. The CDR3 is made up of 15 amino acids. Trimming took 2 bases from V and 14 from J, leaving 24 bases between them. The chain's CDR3 is CASSLDGQGYRYAYF. The CDR3, as DNA: TGCGCCAGCAGCTTAGATGGGCAGGGCTACAGATACGCGTATTTT.

The V call is TRBV6-6, the J call TRBJ2-3; possibly TRBD2 for D (5 bases). Trimming left V 6 bases short and J 14 bases short, with 18 bases between. The CDR3 consists of 12 residues. CDR1 is MNHNY and CDR2 is SVGAGI in the germline V gene (reference sequence). The CDR3 DNA follows: TGTGCCAGCAGCCAGCTAAGCGGATACGCGTATTTT. As protein: CASSQLSGYAYF.

This clonotype came up a few times. This chain links TRBV4-2 with TRBJ1-2; D may be TRBD1 (5 bases). The V end lost 2 bases, the J end lost 7 bases, and 20 bases lay between the germline ends. This CDR3 is 16 amino acids long. Germline V lookup: CDR1 LGHNA, CDR2 YNFKEQ. Here the CDR3 DNA reads TGTGCCAGCAGCCAACCGGCAGGGTGGGGGTACCTTGGCTACACCTTC. Translated: CASSQPAGWGYLGYTF.